This paragraph covers one T cell receptor (beta chain) sequence. Germline assignment: CDR1 LNHDA and CDR2 SQIVND (reference sequence). The CDR3 is 14 amino acids. Trimming removed 6 bases at V and 2 bases at J, with 13 bases between. Only in-frame clones appear in the TCRdb table, and some are missing; sequencing was by immunoSEQ multiplex PCR. The table includes around 28,000 clones, about 80% detected once. The data stem from a study of blood T cell repertoires in COVID-19. The origin of this receptor is an older man with acute or convalescent COVID-19. The sequenced sample was peripheral blood. The rearrangement uses TRBV19 and TRBJ1-1; D remains unclear. In DNA, the CDR3 is TGTGCCAGTAGAGTGGATAGCAGAAACACTGAAGCTTTCTTT. As protein: CASRVDSRNTEAFF.